These 5 T cell receptor beta chains were sequenced from one sample in a study of OX40 agonist ivuxolimab in advanced cancers. Sequencing used immunoSEQ multiplex PCR; TCRdb keeps in-frame clones, though not all of them. The table shows almost 85,000 clones, with 89% occurring only once. The source was CD4+ or CD8+ T cells sorted from blood, collected in a trial of the OX40 agonist ivuxolimab. Every receptor here comes from an adult with an advanced solid tumor such as melanoma, head and neck, liver or kidney cancer.

The rearrangement uses TRBV6-5 and TRBJ2-7, with 11 bases fitting TRBD2. Trimming took 3 bases from V and 3 from J; bases not matched to a gene: 4. Germline values: CDR1 MNHEY, CDR2 SVGAGI. CDR3 length: 15 residues. The CDR3: CASSYTGTSGYEQYF. Written as DNA, the CDR3 is TGTGCCAGCAGTTATACCGGGACTAGCGGCTACGAGCAGTACTTC.

This chain uses TRBV28 with TRBJ1-2, with TRBD1 as a possible D gene (6 bases). Germline V gives CDR1 MDHEN, CDR2 SYDVKM. This CDR3 contains 12 residues. V shed 6 bases and J shed 2 bases, with 7 bases lying between them. For the CDR3, the DNA is TGTGCCAGCAGGCAGGGGAACTATGGCTACACCTTC. Its protein product is CASRQGNYGYTF.

This chain links TRBV28 with TRBJ2-7; 7 nucleotides line up with TRBD2. Germline assignment: CDR1 MDHEN and CDR2 SYDVKM. The CDR3 extends over 14 amino acids. The J segment lost 1 base and the V segment lost 4 bases, leaving 4 bases of the junction unmatched. The CDR3 protein is CASSSGGRSYEQYV. In DNA form, the CDR3 reads TGTGCCAGCAGTTCGGGGGGTCGGTCCTACGAGCAGTACGTC.

CDR3 nucleotide sequence: TGCGCCAGCAGTCACGCGGGGGCGCACGGAAACACCATATATTTT. Protein product: CASSHAGAHGNTIYF. This chain connects TRBV23-1 to TRBJ1-3, with D possibly being TRBD1 (6 bases). TRBV23-1 is an ORF for which the function is uncertain. The CDR3 extends over 15 amino acids. V lost 3 bases to trimming and J lost 4 bases, with 13 bases between them.

The chain uses TRBV2 and TRBJ1-1, with a weak D call TRBD1 (5 bases). Trimming removed 6 bases from V and 3 bases from J, with 17 bases in between. Germline V lookup: CDR1 SNHLY, CDR2 FYNNEI. CDR3 size: 15 residues. For the CDR3, the DNA is TGTGCCAGCAGCTCAGGGAGAGTGTTGGACACTGAAGCTTTCTTT. Protein: CASSSGRVLDTEAFF.